Listed here are 5 T cell receptor beta chains from one sample, sequenced in a study of glioma-infiltrating T cells after dendritic cell vaccination. TCRdb keeps only in-frame clones here, not all; method: immunoSEQ multiplex PCR. The sample records approximately 99,000 clones, approximately 84% being singletons. The time point denotes: after dendritic cell vaccination, including at tumor progression/relapse. Sequences were derived from blood, sampled after dendritic cell vaccination. All receptors come from a human donor with glioblastoma.

This clone is a singleton in its sample. The rearrangement links TRBV30 to TRBJ2-1; D possibly corresponds to TRBD2 (5 bases). In germline, CDR1 is GTSNPN, CDR2 SVGIG (reference sequence). The ends were cut back, 0 bases at V and 8 bases at J, with 20 bases in the middle. This CDR3 comprises 16 residues. The CDR3 nucleotides are TGTGCCTGGAGTGTACTGGCTCTAGCCAGAGAGGATGAGCAGTTCTTC. It specifies CAWSVLALAREDEQFF. Complete variable domain (other parts from reference TRBV30 and TRBJ2-1): SQTIHQWPATLVQPVGSPLSLECTVEGTSNPNLYWYRQAAGRGLQLLFYSVGIGQISSEVPQNLSASRPQDRQFILSSKKLLLSDSGFYLCAWSVLALAREDEQFFGPGTRLTVL.

The chain has TRBV2 and TRBJ2-6; no firm D call. CDR3 length equals 15 residues. V was pared by 6 bases and J by 0 bases, with 9 bases between. Per germline, CDR1 SNHLY and CDR2 FYNNEI. In DNA form, the CDR3 reads TGTGCCAGCAGAGTACAGTACTCTGGGGCCAACGTCCTGACTTTC. Its protein is CASRVQYSGANVLTF.

The chain recombines TRBV7-2 with TRBJ1-2; TRBD1 is a possible D gene (5 bases). CDR3 length equals 14 residues. CDR1 is SGHTA and CDR2 is FQGNSA in the germline V gene. V was cut by 5 bases and J by 2 bases, with 12 bases left in between. The CDR3 spells CASSAMTENYGYTF. Written as DNA, the CDR3 is TGTGCCAGCAGCGCAATGACAGAAAACTATGGCTACACCTTC.

This clone was seen a single time. The J gene is TRBJ1-1, the V gene TRBV20-1; D call uncertain. The ends were cut back, 2 bases at V and 6 bases at J, with 7 bases in the middle. This CDR3 comprises 11 residues. From germline, CDR1 is DFQATT and CDR2 SNEGSKA (reference sequence). CDR3 region: CSARLGPEAFF. In DNA form, the CDR3 reads TGCAGTGCTAGATTGGGCCCTGAAGCTTTCTTT.

The V and J genes are TRBV27 and TRBJ2-7; 7 bases are shared with TRBD2. J was trimmed by 2 bases and V by 2 bases; bases with no gene match: 3. The V gene's germline CDR1 is MNHEY and CDR2 SMNVEV (reference sequence). The CDR3 is 14 residues long. CDR3 in DNA: TGTGCCAGCAGTTTACTCGGGAGGACCTACGAGCAGTACTTC. Its translation is CASSLLGRTYEQYF.